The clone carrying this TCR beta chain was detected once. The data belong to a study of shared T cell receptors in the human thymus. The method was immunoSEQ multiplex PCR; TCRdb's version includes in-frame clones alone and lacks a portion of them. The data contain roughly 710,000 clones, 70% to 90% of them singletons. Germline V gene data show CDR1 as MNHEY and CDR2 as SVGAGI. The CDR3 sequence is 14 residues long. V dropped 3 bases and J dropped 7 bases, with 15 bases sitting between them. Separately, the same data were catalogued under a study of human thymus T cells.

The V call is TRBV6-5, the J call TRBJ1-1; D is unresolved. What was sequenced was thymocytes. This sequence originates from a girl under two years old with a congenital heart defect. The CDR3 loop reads CASSYTADPREAFF. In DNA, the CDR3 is TGTGCCAGCAGTTATACCGCAGATCCCCGTGAAGCTTTCTTT.